The clone carrying this T cell receptor beta chain was detected only a few times. Vbeta (60) and Jbeta (13) primers were used in the PCR. Sequencing used immunoSEQ multiplex PCR; TCRdb keeps in-frame clones, though not all of them. The table includes over 90,000 clones, roughly 66% detected once. The data belong to a study of cytomegalovirus exposure and HLA in healthy donors. Donors had nominal health at sampling but likely had unrecorded immune exposures. This CDR3 has 13 amino acids. CDR1 is MNHNS and CDR2 is SASEGT in the germline V gene. The V and J ends lost 2 bases and 6 bases respectively, with 10 bases between them.

The material sequenced was PBMCs. The receptor was derived from a woman aged 50 to 65 in good health and CMV-seronegative. The genes are TRBV6-1 and TRBJ1-2; D not certain. DNA for the CDR3: TGTGCCAGCAGTGAAACGGGGATCCATGGCTACACCTTC. Its translation is CASSETGIHGYTF.